This TCR beta chain was identified during a study of T cell repertoires in cytomegalovirus infection. This clonotype was seen many times. Its antigen is not identified. From the reads, TCRdb called clonotypes with MiXCR, one entry per CDR3 protein. The sample holds around 100,000 distinct CDR3 sequences, around 45% seen once. There are 15 residues in the CDR3. Germline V gene sequence: CDR1 LGHNA, CDR2 YNFKEQ. The ends lost 6 bases at V and 2 bases at J; junction bases unmatched: 7. The starting material was CD8+ T cells from cultured PBMCs, obtained from culture after CMV antigen stimulation. V usage is TRBV4-2 and J usage is TRBJ2-1; the match to TRBD2 covers 7 bases. The TCR sequence derives from a human donor in good health (CMV status not recorded). Some clones in this sample may be carry-over from other donors' samples. The CDR3 sequence is CASRDGSGAYNEQFF. CDR3 nucleotides: TGTGCCAGCAGGGATGGGAGCGGGGCCTACAATGAGCAGTTCTTC.